This T cell receptor (beta chain) was captured in a study of T cells after yellow fever vaccination. Study observations and caveats: Reappearing after the booster were most of the clones from primary vaccination (roughly 95% CD4, about 87% CD8). Just a small share of clonotypes turned up in the CD4 compartment as well as the CD8 compartment. Contaminating bulk clonotypes could be abundant in FACS-sorted repertoires.

The authors made TCR cDNA by 5'RACE template switching, adding a universal primer site and UMIs. TCRdb fed the 5' RACE reads into MiXCR, producing one record per CDR3 protein. Of about 340,000 distinct CDR3 sequences in the sample, roughly 4% were seen once. This clonotype occurred a few times. Its antigen remains unknown. CDR1 and CDR2 (germline): MNHNY, SVGAGI (reference sequence). J gave up 2 bases and V 5 bases, and 5 bases lay outside the gene matches. The CDR3 is 15 residues long. The receptor was derived from a man aged 18 to 30 who received the YFV17D yellow fever vaccine. The chain combines TRBV6-6 with TRBJ1-5; TRBD1 aligns across 8 bases. Source: PBMCs, taken 5 days after the yellow fever booster vaccination. The CDR3 sequence is CASSASGGGNQPQHF. The CDR3 bases are TGTGCCAGCAGTGCTTCAGGGGGCGGCAATCAGCCCCAGCATTTT.